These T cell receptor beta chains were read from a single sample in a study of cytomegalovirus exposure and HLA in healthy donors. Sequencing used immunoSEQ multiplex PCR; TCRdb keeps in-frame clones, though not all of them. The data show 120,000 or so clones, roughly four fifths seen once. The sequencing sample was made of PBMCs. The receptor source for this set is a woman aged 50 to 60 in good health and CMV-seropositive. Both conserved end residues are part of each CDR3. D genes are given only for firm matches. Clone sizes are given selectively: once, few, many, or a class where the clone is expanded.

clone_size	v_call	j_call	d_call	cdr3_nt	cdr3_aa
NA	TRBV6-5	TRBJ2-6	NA	TGTGCCTCGCGGGCGGGCCTCTCTGGGGCCAACGTCCTGACTTTC	CASRAGLSGANVLTF
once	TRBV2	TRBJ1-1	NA	TGTGCCAGCAGTGGGACAGCTCAAAACACTGAAGCTTTCTTT	CASSGTAQNTEAFF
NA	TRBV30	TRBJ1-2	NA	TGTGCCTGGAGACTCGGGGGGCTGGCTGGCTACACCTTC	CAWRLGGLAGYTF
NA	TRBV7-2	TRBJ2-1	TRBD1	TGTGCCAGCAGTCTACAGGGGTACAATGAGCAGTTCTTC	CASSLQGYNEQFF
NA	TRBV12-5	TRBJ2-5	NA	TGTGCTAGTGGTTTGGTATTAGGGGATGGGGAGACCCAGTACTTC	CASGLVLGDGETQYF
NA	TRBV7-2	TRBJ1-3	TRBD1	TGTGCCAGCAGCGGCGACAGGGGAGCCGGAAACACCATATATTTT	CASSGDRGAGNTIYF
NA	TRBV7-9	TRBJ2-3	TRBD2	TGTGCCAGCACAAGGATGACTAGCATTAGCACAGATACGCAGTATTTT	CASTRMTSISTDTQYF
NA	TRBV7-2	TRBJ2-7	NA	TGTGCCAGCAGTTCGACTTCCTACGAGCAGTACTTC	CASSSTSYEQYF
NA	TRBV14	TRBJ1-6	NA	TGTGCCAGCAGCCCCTTGCGGGACGCCAAAAATTCACCCCTCCACTTT	CASSPLRDAKNSPLHF
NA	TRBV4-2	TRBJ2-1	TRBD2	TGTGCCAGCAGCCATGAGCGGGGTTACAATGAGCAGTTCTTC	CASSHERGYNEQFF
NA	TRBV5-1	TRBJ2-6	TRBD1	TGCGCCAGCAGCCCCTATGACAGGGATACCAACGTCCTGACTTTC	CASSPYDRDTNVLTF
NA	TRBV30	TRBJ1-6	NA	TGTGCCTGGAGTGAAACAGGCGTAGGATCACCCCTCCACTTT	CAWSETGVGSPLHF
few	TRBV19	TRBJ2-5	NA	TGTGCCAGTAGTATTACGGGAGAAGAGACCCAGTACTTC	CASSITGEETQYF
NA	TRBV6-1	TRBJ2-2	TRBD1	TGTGCCAGCAGTGCGACAGGGATCGGGGAGCTGTTTTTT	CASSATGIGELFF
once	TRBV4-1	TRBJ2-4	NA	TGCGCCAGCAGCCATTTCGTAGCCAAAAACATTCAGTACTTC	CASSHFVAKNIQYF
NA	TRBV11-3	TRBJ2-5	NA	TGTGCCAGCAGCTTTGGCCCCTCTTCTCCCCAGTACTTC	CASSFGPSSPQYF
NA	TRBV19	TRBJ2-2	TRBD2	TGTGCCAGTAGTATTAGGGAGCGGGGGGGTTTCACCGGGGAGCTGTTTTTT	CASSIRERGGFTGELFF
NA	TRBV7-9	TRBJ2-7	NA	TGTGCCAGCAGCCAGGCGAATAACGAGCAGTACTTC	CASSQANNEQYF
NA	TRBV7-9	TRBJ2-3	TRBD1	TGTGCCAGCAGCCGCGGGGGACAGGGTTTAGATACGCAGTATTTT	CASSRGGQGLDTQYF
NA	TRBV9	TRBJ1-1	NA	TGTGCCAGCAGCTCCCGGGGGAGGGGGAACACTGAAGCTTTCTTT	CASSSRGRGNTEAFF
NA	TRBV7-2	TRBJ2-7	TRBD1	TGTGCCAGCAGCTTCCGGGACAGGCCCTACGAGCAGTACTTC	CASSFRDRPYEQYF
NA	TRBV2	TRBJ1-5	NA	TGTGCCATTTCGACTCGACGCGATAGCAATCAGCCCCAGCATTTT	CAISTRRDSNQPQHF
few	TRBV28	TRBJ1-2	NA	TGTGCCAGCTCCACCCTAAATGACAGTGATGGCTACCCCTTC	CASSTLNDSDGYPF
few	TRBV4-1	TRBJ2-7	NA	TGCGCCAGCAGCCAAGCCCGGTACTACGAGCAGTACTTC	CASSQARYYEQYF
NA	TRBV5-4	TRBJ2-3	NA	TGTGCCACTTTAGCGGATTTGACGGATACGCAGTATTTT	CATLADLTDTQYF
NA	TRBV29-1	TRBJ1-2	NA	TGCAGCGTTGCACCCCTCGGGGGGCGACCTGCTAACTATGGCTACACCTTC	CSVAPLGGRPANYGYTF
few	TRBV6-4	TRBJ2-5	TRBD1	TGTGCCAGCAGCGGACAGGGGGGAGAGACCCAGTACTTC	CASSGQGGETQYF
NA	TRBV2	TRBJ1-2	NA	TGTGCCAGCAGTGAATCAGAATGGTATGGCTACACCTTC	CASSESEWYGYTF
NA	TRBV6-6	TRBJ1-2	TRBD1	TGTGCCAGCAGTCGGGACAGGGGGGACTATGGCTACACCTTC	CASSRDRGDYGYTF
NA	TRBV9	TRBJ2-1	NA	TGTGCCAGCAGCGTAAGAGTAGCAACCTACAATGAGCAGTTCTTC	CASSVRVATYNEQFF
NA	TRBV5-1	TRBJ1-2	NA	TGCGCCAGCAGCCCCGATCCCGGTGGCTACACCTTC	CASSPDPGGYTF
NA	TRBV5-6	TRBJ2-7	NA	TGTGCCAGCAGCTTGCGACTGAGCTCCTACGAGCAGTACTTC	CASSLRLSSYEQYF